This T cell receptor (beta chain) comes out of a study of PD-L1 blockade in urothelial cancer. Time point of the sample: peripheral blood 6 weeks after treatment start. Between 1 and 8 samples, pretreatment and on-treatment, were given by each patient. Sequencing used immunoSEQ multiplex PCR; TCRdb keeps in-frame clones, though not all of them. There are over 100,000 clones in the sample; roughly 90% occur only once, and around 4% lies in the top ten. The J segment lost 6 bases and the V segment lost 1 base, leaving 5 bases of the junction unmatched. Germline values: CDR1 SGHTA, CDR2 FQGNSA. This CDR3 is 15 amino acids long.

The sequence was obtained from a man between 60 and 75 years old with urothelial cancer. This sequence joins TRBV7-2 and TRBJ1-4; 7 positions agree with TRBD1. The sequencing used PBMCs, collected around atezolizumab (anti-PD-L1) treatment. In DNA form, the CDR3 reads TGTGCCAGCAGCTTAGGGGGCAGGGGGGATGAAAAACTGTTTTTT. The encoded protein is CASSLGGRGDEKLFF.